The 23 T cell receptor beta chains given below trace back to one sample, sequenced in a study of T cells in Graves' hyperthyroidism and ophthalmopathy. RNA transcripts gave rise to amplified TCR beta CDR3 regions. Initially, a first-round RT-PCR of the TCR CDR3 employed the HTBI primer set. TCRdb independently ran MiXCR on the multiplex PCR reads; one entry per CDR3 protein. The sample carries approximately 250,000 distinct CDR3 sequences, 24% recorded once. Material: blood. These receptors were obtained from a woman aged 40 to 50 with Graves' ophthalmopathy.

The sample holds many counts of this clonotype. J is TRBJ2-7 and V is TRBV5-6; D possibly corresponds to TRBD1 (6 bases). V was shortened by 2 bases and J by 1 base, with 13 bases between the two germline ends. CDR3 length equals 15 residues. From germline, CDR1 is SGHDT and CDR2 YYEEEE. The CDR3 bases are TGTGCCAGCAGCTTTGGGGGCCCGACTTCCTACGAGCAGTACTTC. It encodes CASSFGGPTSYEQYF. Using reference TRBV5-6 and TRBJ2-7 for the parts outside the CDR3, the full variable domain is DAGVTQSPTHLIKTRGQQVTLRCSPKSGHDTVSWYQQALGQGPQFIFQYYEEEERQRGNFPDRFSGHQFPNYSSELNVNALLLGDSALYLCASSFGGPTSYEQYFGPGTRLTVT.

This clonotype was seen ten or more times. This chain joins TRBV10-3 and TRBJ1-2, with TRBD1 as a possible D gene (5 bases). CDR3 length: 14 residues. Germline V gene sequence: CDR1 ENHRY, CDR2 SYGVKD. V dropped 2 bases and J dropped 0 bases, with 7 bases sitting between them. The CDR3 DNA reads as TGTGCCATCAGTGAGACAGGAGCTAACTATGGCTACACCTTC. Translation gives CAISETGANYGYTF.

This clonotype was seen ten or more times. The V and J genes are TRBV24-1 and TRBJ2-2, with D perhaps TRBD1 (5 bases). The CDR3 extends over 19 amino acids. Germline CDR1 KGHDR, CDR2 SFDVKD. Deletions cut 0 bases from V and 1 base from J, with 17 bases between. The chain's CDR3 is CATSDLRSQGGLNTGELFF. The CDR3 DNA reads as TGTGCCACCAGTGATTTGCGGAGTCAGGGCGGCTTGAACACCGGGGAGCTGTTTTTT.

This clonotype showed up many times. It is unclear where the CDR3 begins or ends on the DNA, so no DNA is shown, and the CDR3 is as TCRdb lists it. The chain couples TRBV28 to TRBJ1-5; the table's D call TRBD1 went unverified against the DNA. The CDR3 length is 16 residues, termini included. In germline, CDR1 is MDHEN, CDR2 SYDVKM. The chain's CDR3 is CASILGGQGASQPQHF.

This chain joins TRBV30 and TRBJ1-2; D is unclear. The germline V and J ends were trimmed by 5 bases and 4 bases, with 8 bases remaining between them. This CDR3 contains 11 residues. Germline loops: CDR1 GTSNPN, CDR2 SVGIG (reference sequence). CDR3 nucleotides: TGTGCCTGGGCCGGGAGCTATGGCTACACCTTC. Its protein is CAWAGSYGYTF.

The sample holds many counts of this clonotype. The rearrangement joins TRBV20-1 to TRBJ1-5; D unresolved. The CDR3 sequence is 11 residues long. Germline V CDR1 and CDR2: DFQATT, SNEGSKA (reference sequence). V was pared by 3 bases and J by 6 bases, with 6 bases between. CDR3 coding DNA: TGCAGTGCTAGCTTCGGTCAGCCCCAGCATTTT. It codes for CSASFGQPQHF.

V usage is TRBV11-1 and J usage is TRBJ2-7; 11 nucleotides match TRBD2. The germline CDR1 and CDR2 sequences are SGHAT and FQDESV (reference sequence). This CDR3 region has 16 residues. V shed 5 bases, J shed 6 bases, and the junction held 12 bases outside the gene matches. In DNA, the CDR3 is TGTGCCAGCAGCCCCCGAGGGCTAGCGGGAGGATCCGAGCAGTACTTC. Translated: CASSPRGLAGGSEQYF.

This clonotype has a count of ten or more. The CDR3 DNA sequence: TGTGCCAGCAGACCCGGACAGGGGGATTCACCCCTCCACTTT. Residues: CASRPGQGDSPLHF. The chain combines TRBV28 with TRBJ1-6, with TRBD1 identical over 10 bases. V trimming: 6 bases; J trimming: 8 bases; junction bases outside the gene matches: 4. This CDR3 is 14 amino acids long. CDR1 MDHEN and CDR2 SYDVKM come from the germline V gene. Complete variable domain (other parts from reference TRBV28 and TRBJ1-6): DVKVTQSSRYLVKRTGEKVFLECVQDMDHENMFWYRQDPGLGLRLIYFSYDVKMKEKGDIPEGYSVSREKKERFSLILESASTNQTSMYLCASRPGQGDSPLHFGNGTRLTVT.

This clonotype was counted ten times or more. Here the CDR3 reads CASSLTTDPIRTEAFF. The CDR3 DNA follows: TGTGCCAGCAGCTTGACCACCGATCCAATCAGGACTGAAGCTTTCTTT. The chain has TRBV5-6 and TRBJ1-1; D call uncertain. Germline V gene sequence: CDR1 SGHDT, CDR2 YYEEEE. The CDR3 covers 16 residues. Trimming took off 1 base at V and 5 bases at J, with 18 bases between the two ends.

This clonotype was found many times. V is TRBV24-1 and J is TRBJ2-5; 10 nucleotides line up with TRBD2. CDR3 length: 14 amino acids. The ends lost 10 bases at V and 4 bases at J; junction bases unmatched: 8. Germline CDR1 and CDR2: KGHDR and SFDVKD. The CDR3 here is CATSGTSVRETQYF. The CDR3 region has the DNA TGTGCCACTTCCGGGACTAGCGTCCGAGAGACCCAGTACTTC.

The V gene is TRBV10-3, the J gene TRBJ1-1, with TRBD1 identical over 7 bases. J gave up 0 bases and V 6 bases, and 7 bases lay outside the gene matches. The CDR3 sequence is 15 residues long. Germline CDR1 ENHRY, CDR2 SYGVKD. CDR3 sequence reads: CAIRGTANMNTEAFF. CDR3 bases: TGTGCCATCAGGGGGACAGCCAATATGAACACTGAAGCTTTCTTT.

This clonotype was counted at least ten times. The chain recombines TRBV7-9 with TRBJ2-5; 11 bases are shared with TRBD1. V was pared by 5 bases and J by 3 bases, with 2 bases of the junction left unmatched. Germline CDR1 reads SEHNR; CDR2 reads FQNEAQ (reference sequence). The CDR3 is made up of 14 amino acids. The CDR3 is CASSRTGGEETQYF. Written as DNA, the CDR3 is TGTGCCAGCAGCCGGACAGGGGGCGAAGAGACCCAGTACTTC.

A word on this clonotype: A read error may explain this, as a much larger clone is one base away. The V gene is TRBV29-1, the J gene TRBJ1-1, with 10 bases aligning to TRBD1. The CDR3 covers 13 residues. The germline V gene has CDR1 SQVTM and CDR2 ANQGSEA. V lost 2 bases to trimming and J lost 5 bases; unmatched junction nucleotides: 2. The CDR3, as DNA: TGCAGCGTTGAAAGGGGACAGGGGACTGAAGCTTTCTTT. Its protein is CSVERGQGTEAFF.

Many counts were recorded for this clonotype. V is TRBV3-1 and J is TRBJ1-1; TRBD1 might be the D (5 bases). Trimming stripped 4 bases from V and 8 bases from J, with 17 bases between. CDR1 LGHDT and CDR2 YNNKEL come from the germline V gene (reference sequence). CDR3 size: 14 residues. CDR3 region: CASSRVMGPVEAFF. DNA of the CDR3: TGTGCCAGCAGCCGGGTAATGGGGCCCGTGGAAGCTTTCTTT.

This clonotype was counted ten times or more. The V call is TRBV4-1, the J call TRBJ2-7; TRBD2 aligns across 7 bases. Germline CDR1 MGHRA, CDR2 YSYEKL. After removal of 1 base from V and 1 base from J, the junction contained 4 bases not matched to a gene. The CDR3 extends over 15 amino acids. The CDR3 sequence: CASSQASGESYEQYF. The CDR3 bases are TGCGCCAGCAGCCAAGCAAGCGGGGAGTCCTACGAGCAGTACTTC.

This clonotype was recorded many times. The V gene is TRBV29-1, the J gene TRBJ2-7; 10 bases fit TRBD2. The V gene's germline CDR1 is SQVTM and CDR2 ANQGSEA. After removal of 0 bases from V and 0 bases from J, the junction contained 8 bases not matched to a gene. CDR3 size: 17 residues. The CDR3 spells CSVEETSGTRSSYEQYF. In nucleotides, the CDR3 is TGCAGCGTTGAAGAAACTAGCGGGACAAGAAGCTCCTACGAGCAGTACTTC.

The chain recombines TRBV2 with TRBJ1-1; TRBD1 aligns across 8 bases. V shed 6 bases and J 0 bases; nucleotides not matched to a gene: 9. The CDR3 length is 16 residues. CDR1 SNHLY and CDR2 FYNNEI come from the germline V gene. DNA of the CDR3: TGTGCCAGCAGATTTCAGGACAGGGTACTGAACACTGAAGCTTTCTTT. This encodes CASRFQDRVLNTEAFF.

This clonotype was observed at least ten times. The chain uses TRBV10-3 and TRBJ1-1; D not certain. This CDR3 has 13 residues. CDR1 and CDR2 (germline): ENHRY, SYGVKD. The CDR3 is CASKNPSGTEAFF. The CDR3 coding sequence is TGTGCTTCGAAAAACCCGTCGGGCACTGAAGCTTTCTTT.

The CDR3 bases are TGTGCCAGCAGTCCTACGGGGGCACCACTCTCCTACGAGCAGTACTTC. It encodes CASSPTGAPLSYEQYF. This chain links TRBV28 with TRBJ2-7; D tentatively reads TRBD1 or TRBD2 (6 bases each). Germline V gives CDR1 MDHEN, CDR2 SYDVKM. This CDR3 has 16 amino acids. Trimming removed 5 bases at V and 0 bases at J, with 17 bases between.

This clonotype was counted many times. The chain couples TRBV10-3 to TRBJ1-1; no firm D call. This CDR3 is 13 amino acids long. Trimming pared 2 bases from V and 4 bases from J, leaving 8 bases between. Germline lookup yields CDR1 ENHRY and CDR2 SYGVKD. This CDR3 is CAISEERATEAFF. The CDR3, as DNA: TGTGCCATCAGTGAGGAGAGGGCCACTGAAGCTTTCTTT.

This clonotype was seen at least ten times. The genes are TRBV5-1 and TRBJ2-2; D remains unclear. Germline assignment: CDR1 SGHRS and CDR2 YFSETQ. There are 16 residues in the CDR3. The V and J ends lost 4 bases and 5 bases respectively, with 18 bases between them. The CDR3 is CASSPLLAERTGELFF. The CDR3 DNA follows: TGCGCCAGCAGCCCCTTACTTGCGGAGAGAACCGGGGAGCTGTTTTTT.

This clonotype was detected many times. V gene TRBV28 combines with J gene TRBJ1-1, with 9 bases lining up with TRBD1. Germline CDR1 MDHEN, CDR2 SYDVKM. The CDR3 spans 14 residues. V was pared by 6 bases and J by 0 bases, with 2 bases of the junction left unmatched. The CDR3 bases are TGTGCCAGCAGGTGGGACAGGGTGAACACTGAAGCTTTCTTT. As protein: CASRWDRVNTEAFF. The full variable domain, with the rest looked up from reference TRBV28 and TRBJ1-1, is DVKVTQSSRYLVKRTGEKVFLECVQDMDHENMFWYRQDPGLGLRLIYFSYDVKMKEKGDIPEGYSVSREKKERFSLILESASTNQTSMYLCASRWDRVNTEAFFGQGTRLTVV.

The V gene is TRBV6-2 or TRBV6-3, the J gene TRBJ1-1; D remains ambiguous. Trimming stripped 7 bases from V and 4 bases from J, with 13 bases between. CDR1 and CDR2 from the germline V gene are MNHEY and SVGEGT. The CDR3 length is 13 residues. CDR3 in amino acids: CASIGGGGTEAFF. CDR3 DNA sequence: TGTGCCAGCATCGGCGGAGGAGGCACTGAAGCTTTCTTT.